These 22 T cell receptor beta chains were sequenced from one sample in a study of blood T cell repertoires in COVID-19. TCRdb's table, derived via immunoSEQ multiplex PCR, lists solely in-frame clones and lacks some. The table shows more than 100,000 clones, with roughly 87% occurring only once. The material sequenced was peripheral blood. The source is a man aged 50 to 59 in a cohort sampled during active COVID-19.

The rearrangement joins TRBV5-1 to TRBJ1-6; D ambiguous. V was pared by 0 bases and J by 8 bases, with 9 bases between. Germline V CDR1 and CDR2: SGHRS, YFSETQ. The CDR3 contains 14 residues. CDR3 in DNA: TGCGCCAGCAGCTTGGAAGGGAGCGATTCACCCCTCCACTTT. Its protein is CASSLEGSDSPLHF.

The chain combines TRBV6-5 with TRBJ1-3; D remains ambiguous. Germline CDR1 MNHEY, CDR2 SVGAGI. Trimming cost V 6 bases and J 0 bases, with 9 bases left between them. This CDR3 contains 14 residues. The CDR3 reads CASSEVDSGNTIYF. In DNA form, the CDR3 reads TGTGCCAGCAGCGAGGTCGACTCTGGAAACACCATATATTTT.

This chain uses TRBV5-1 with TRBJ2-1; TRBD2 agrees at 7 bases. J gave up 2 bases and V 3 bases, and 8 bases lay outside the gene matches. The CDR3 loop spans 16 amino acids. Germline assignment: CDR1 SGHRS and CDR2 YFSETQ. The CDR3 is CASSYTTGTTYNEQFF. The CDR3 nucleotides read TGCGCCAGCAGCTACACCACGGGGACTACCTACAATGAGCAGTTCTTC.

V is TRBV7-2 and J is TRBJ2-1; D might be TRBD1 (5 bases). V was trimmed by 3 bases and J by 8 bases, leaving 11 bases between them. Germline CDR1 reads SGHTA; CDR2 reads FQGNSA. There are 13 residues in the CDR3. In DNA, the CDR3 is TGTGCCAGCAGCTTTCAAGGGGTCGATGAGCAGTTCTTC. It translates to CASSFQGVDEQFF.

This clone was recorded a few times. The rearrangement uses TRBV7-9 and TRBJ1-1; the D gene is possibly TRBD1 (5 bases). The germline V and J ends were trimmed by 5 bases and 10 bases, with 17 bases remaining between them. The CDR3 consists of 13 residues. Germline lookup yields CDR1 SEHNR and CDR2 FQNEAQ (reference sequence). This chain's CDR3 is CASSPRSDRGAFF. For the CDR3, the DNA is TGTGCCAGCAGCCCCCGGTCTGACAGAGGAGCTTTCTTT.

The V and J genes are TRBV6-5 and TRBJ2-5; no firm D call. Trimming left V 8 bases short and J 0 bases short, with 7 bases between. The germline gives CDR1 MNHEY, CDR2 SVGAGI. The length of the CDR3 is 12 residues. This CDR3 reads CASEAYQETQYF. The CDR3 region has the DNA TGTGCCAGCGAGGCGTACCAAGAGACCCAGTACTTC.

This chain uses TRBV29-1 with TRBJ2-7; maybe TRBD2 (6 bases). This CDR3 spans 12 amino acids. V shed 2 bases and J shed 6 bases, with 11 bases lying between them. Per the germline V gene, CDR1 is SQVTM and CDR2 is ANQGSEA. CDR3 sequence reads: CSVESTSREQYF. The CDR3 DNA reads TGCAGCGTTGAATCGACTAGTCGCGAGCAGTACTTC.

CDR3 protein: CSVGQGPGEQYF. The CDR3 bases are TGCAGCGTTGGACAGGGACCGGGCGAGCAGTACTTC. The chain joins TRBV29-1 to TRBJ2-7; TRBD1 matches 7 bases. This CDR3 comprises 12 residues. CDR1 is SQVTM, CDR2 ANQGSEA, per germline. J gave up 6 bases and V 4 bases, and 6 bases lay outside the gene matches.

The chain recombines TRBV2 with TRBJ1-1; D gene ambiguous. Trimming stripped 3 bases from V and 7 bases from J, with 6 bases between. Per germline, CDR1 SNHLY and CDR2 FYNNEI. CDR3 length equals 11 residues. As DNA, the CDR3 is TGTGCCAGCAGTGATTGGAGTGAAGCTTTCTTT. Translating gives CASSDWSEAFF.

As DNA, the CDR3 is TGTGCCAGCAGACCAACGACAGGGGACCAAGAGACCCAGTACTTC. It specifies CASRPTTGDQETQYF. The V gene is TRBV28, the J gene TRBJ2-5; 8 bases agree with TRBD1. Trimming took 6 bases from V and 0 from J; bases not matched to a gene: 6. The germline CDR1 and CDR2 sequences are MDHEN and SYDVKM. There are 15 residues in the CDR3. The full variable domain, its missing parts supplied by reference TRBV28 and TRBJ2-5, is DVKVTQSSRYLVKRTGEKVFLECVQDMDHENMFWYRQDPGLGLRLIYFSYDVKMKEKGDIPEGYSVSREKKERFSLILESASTNQTSMYLCASRPTTGDQETQYFGPGTRLLVL.

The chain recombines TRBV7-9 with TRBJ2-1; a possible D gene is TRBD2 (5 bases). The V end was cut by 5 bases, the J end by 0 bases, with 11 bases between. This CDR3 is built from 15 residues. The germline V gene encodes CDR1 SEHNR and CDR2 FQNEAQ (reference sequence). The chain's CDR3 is CASSPGSGSYNEQFF. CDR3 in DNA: TGTGCCAGCAGCCCGGGGAGCGGCTCCTACAATGAGCAGTTCTTC.

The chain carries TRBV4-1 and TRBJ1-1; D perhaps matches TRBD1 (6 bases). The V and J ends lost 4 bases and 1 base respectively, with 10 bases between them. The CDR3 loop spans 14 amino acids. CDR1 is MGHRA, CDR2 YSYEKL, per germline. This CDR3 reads CASSLKTGNTEAFF. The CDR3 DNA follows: TGCGCCAGCAGCCTCAAGACAGGGAACACTGAAGCTTTCTTT.

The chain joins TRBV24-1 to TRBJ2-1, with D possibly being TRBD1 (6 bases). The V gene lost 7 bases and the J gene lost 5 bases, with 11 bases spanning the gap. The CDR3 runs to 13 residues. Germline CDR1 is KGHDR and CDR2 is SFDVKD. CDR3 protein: CATRQGADNEQFF. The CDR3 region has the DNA TGTGCCACCAGACAGGGCGCGGACAATGAGCAGTTCTTC.

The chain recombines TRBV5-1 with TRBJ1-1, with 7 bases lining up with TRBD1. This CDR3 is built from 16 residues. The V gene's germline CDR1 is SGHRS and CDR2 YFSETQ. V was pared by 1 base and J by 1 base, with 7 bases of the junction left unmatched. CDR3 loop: CASSLFPGGGNTEAFF. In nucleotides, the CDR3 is TGCGCCAGCAGCTTGTTCCCAGGGGGTGGGAACACTGAAGCTTTCTTT.

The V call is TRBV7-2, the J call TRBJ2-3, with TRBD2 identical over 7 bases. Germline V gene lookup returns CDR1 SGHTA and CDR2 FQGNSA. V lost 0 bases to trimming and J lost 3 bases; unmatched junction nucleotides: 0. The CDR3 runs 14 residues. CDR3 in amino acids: CASSLAGGTDTQYF. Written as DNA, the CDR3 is TGTGCCAGCAGCTTAGCGGGGGGGACAGATACGCAGTATTTT.

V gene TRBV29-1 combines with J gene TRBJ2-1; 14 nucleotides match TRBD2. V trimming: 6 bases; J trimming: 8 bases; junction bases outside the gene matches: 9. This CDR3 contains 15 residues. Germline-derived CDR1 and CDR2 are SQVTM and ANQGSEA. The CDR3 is CSVAGTSGGLDEQFF. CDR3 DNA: TGCAGCGTGGCCGGGACTAGCGGGGGATTAGATGAGCAGTTCTTC.

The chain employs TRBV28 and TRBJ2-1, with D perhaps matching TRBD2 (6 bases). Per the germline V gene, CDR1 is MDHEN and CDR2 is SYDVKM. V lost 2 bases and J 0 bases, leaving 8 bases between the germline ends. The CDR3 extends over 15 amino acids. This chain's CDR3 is CASSLGGFSYNEQFF. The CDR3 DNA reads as TGTGCCAGCAGTTTAGGAGGGTTCTCCTACAATGAGCAGTTCTTC.

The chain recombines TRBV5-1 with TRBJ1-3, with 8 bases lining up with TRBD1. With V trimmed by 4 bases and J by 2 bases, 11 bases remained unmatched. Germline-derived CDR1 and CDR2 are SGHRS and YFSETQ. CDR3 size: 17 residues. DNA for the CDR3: TGCGCCAGCAGCCCAATGGTGCAGGGGGCCACTGGAAACACCATATATTTT. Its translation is CASSPMVQGATGNTIYF.

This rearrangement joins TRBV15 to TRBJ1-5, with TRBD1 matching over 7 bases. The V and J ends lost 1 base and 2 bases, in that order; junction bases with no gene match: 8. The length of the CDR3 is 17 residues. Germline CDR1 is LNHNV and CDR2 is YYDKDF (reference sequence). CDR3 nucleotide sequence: TGTGCCACCAGCAGAGGACGAGGGGGCGTGCGCAATCAGCCCCAGCATTTT. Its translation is CATSRGRGGVRNQPQHF.

CDR3 region: CASSFGGTEAFF. The CDR3 DNA reads as TGTGCCAGCAGCTTCGGGGGCACTGAAGCTTTCTTT. The chain is built from TRBV5-5 and TRBJ1-1; a weak D match, TRBD1 (5 bases). The CDR3 is 12 amino acids. CDR1 SGHKS and CDR2 YYEKEE come from the germline V gene (reference sequence). V was trimmed by 2 bases and J by 4 bases, leaving 6 bases between them.

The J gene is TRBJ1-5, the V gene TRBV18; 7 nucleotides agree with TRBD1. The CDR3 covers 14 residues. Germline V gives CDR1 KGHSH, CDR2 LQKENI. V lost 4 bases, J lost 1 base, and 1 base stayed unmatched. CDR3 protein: CASSLGQSNQPQHF. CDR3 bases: TGTGCCAGCTCACTGGGACAGAGCAATCAGCCCCAGCATTTT. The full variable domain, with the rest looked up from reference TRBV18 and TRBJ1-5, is NAGVMQNPRHLVRRRGQEARLRCSPMKGHSHVYWYRQLPEEGLKFMVYLQKENIIDESGMPKERFSAEFPKEGPSILRIQQVVRGDSAAYFCASSLGQSNQPQHFGDGTRLSIL.

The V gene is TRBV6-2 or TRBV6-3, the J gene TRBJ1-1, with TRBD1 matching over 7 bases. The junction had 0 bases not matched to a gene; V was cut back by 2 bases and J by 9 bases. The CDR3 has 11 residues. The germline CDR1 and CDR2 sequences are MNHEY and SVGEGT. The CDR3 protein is CASSYRGQAFF. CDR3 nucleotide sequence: TGTGCCAGCAGTTACAGGGGGCAAGCTTTCTTT.